This is a list of T cell receptor beta chains from one sample in a study of early T cells in non-severe SARS-CoV-2 infection. TCRdb fed the 5' RACE reads into MiXCR, producing one record per CDR3 protein. The sample yields about 10,000 distinct CDR3 sequences, 4% to 5.5% seen once. Specimen: whole blood. All receptors derive from an adult who was a healthcare worker with PCR-confirmed SARS-CoV-2 infection or an uninfected control (not recorded which). Both conserved end residues are part of each CDR3. D genes are given only for firm matches. The size of a clone is reported for some rows only, either as once, few or many, or as a class for expanded clones.

J gene | clone size | D gene | V gene | CDR3 protein | CDR3 DNA
TRBJ2-3 | medium-sized | TRBD2 | TRBV3-1 | CASSQDYSGGRDTQYF | TGTGCCAGCAGCCAAGACTACAGCGGGGGCCGGGATACGCAGTATTTT
TRBJ2-7 | many | NA | TRBV19 | CASSSLLDEQYF | TGTGCCAGTAGTTCCCTGTTGGACGAGCAGTACTTC
TRBJ2-2 | medium-sized | NA | TRBV29-1 | CSVEERPETGELFF | TGCAGCGTTGAAGAACGGCCCGAAACCGGGGAGCTGTTTTTT
TRBJ2-2 | many | NA | TRBV19 | CASSLTGELFF | TGTGCCAGTAGTCTGACCGGGGAGCTGTTTTTT
TRBJ1-2 | medium-sized | NA | TRBV6-2/TRBV6-3 | CASSPLVEGWVPDKRIYGYTF | TGTGCCAGCAGTCCCCTGGTAGAGGGATGGGTTCCGGACAAGCGGATCTATGGCTACACCTTC
TRBJ2-1 | many | NA | TRBV20-1 | CSALASTSNEQFF | TGCAGTGCTCTGGCCTCCACGTCCAATGAGCAGTTCTTC
TRBJ1-1 | NA | TRBD1 | TRBV6-1 | CASSEARTGWRTEAFF | TGTGCCAGCAGTGAAGCGAGGACAGGGTGGAGAACTGAAGCTTTCTTT
TRBJ1-6 | many | NA | TRBV7-3 | CASQSGPEYNSPLHF | TGTGCCAGTCAGTCGGGGCCGGAATATAATTCACCCCTCCACTTT
TRBJ2-7 | many | TRBD1 | TRBV20-1 | CSAVMLQGGLSYEQYF | TGCAGTGCTGTGATGCTACAGGGGGGCCTCTCCTACGAGCAGTACTTC
TRBJ1-2 | many | TRBD1 | TRBV9 | CASSPGTGGGYTF | TGTGCCAGCAGCCCGGGGACAGGTGGAGGCTACACCTTC
TRBJ1-5 | many | TRBD1 | TRBV19 | CASIRTGMYQPQHF | TGTGCCAGTATCCGGACAGGCATGTATCAGCCCCAGCATTTT
TRBJ1-2 | many | NA | TRBV18 | CASSPQGNIGYTF | TGTGCCAGCTCACCACAGGGGAACATAGGCTACACCTTC
TRBJ1-2 | few | TRBD1 | TRBV12-3/TRBV12-4 | CASSSRDRQIYGYTF | TGTGCCAGCAGTTCCCGGGACAGGCAGATTTATGGCTACACCTTC
TRBJ2-7 | NA | NA | TRBV3-1 | CASSQAFEQYF | TGTGCCAGCAGCCAAGCATTCGAGCAGTACTTC
TRBJ2-1 | few | TRBD2 | TRBV4-3 | CASSQETSGGYNEQFF | TGCGCCAGCAGCCAAGAAACTAGCGGGGGCTACAATGAGCAGTTCTTC
TRBJ2-2 | few | NA | TRBV25-1 | CASSGTGGLYTGELFF | TGTGCCAGCAGTGGTACCGGGGGGCTTTACACCGGGGAGCTGTTTTTT
TRBJ2-1 | many | NA | TRBV7-3 | CASSQRGGRFGEQFF | TGTGCCAGCAGTCAAAGGGGGGGTCGATTCGGCGAGCAGTTCTTC
TRBJ1-6 | many | NA | TRBV12-5 | CASRIGIRHNSPLHF | TGTGCTAGTAGAATTGGAATTCGGCATAATTCACCCCTCCACTTT
TRBJ1-6 | NA | NA | TRBV27 | CASSLSYNSPLHF | TGTGCCAGCAGTTTATCCTATAATTCACCCCTCCACTTT
TRBJ2-1 | many | TRBD2 | TRBV5-1 | CASNLAGGQYNEQFF | TGCGCCAGCAATCTAGCGGGGGGGCAATACAATGAGCAGTTCTTC
TRBJ1-1 | many | NA | TRBV11-3 | CASTTLHGTEAFF | TGTGCCAGCACCACTCTTCATGGCACTGAAGCTTTCTTT
TRBJ1-4 | medium-sized | TRBD1 | TRBV12-3/TRBV12-4 | CASSLVGGVGEKLFF | TGTGCCAGCAGTTTGGTAGGGGGCGTCGGGGAGAAACTGTTTTTT
TRBJ2-6 | many | NA | TRBV29-1 | CSVGDRVPSGANVLTF | TGCAGCGTTGGTGACAGAGTCCCCTCTGGGGCCAACGTCCTGACTTTC
TRBJ1-5 | many | NA | TRBV5-1 | CASSLDNSHNQPQHF | TGCGCCAGCAGCTTGGACAATTCCCACAATCAGCCCCAGCATTTT
TRBJ2-3 | many | TRBD2 | TRBV20-1 | CSLLAGGSPDTQYF | TGCAGTTTACTAGCGGGGGGGAGTCCAGATACGCAGTATTTT
TRBJ2-5 | many | TRBD1 | TRBV11-2 | CASTPRDRIFTETQYF | TGTGCCAGCACCCCTAGGGACAGAATCTTTACGGAGACCCAGTACTTC
TRBJ1-1 | few | TRBD1 | TRBV5-4 | CASLRDRRNTEAFF | TGTGCCAGTCTCCGGGACAGGCGGAACACTGAAGCTTTCTTT
TRBJ1-1 | medium-sized | NA | TRBV4-1 | CASSQVRGRDTEAFF | TGCGCCAGCAGCCAAGTTCGGGGGAGGGACACTGAAGCTTTCTTT
TRBJ1-2 | many | NA | TRBV11-2 | CASSFEGRNGYTF | TGTGCCAGCAGCTTCGAGGGCAGGAATGGCTACACCTTC
TRBJ2-5 | medium-sized | TRBD2 | TRBV10-3 | CAISKGTSGGNQETQYF | TGTGCCATCAGCAAGGGGACTAGCGGGGGGAACCAAGAGACCCAGTACTTC
TRBJ1-1 | NA | TRBD1 | TRBV29-1 | CSVATRQGARVTEAFF | TGCAGCGTTGCGACAAGACAGGGGGCGCGGGTCACTGAAGCTTTCTTT
TRBJ2-1 | many | TRBD2 | TRBV2 | CASIAGVENEQFF | TGTGCCAGCATTGCGGGAGTAGAAAATGAGCAGTTCTTC
TRBJ2-1 | medium-sized | NA | TRBV6-2/TRBV6-3 | CASRVRVYNEQFF | TGTGCCAGCAGAGTCCGGGTTTACAATGAGCAGTTCTTC
TRBJ1-6 | medium-sized | TRBD1 | TRBV2 | CARAQGASYNSPLHF | TGTGCCAGGGCACAGGGGGCATCCTATAATTCACCCCTCCACTTT
TRBJ1-4 | many | TRBD1 | TRBV7-8 | CASSSRGTGEGTNEKLFF | TGTGCCAGCAGTTCCCGAGGGACAGGGGAAGGAACTAATGAAAAACTGTTTTTT
TRBJ2-5 | many | NA | TRBV6-6 | CASSYGTVQETQYF | TGTGCCAGCAGTTACGGGACGGTACAAGAGACCCAGTACTTC
TRBJ1-1 | many | NA | TRBV18 | CASSPLWGEGAEAFF | TGTGCCAGCTCACCACTATGGGGGGAAGGTGCTGAAGCTTTCTTT